This T cell receptor (beta chain) was obtained from a study of control samples from healthy donors and cancer patients. The table came from immunoSEQ multiplex PCR; TCRdb's copy has only in-frame clones and leaves some out. The sample yields under 300,000 clones, roughly 80% seen once. Germline CDR1 reads SGDLS; CDR2 reads YYNGEE. The ends were cut back, 4 bases at V and 5 bases at J, with 12 bases in the middle. The CDR3 length is 13 residues. The chain is built from TRBV9 and TRBJ2-5, with D possibly called TRBD1 or TRBD2 (5 bases each). Specimen: PBMCs. The receptor was isolated from an older woman with lung cancer. CDR3 loop: CASSPTGHETQYF. The CDR3 DNA reads TGTGCCAGCAGCCCCACGGGGCACGAGACCCAGTACTTC.